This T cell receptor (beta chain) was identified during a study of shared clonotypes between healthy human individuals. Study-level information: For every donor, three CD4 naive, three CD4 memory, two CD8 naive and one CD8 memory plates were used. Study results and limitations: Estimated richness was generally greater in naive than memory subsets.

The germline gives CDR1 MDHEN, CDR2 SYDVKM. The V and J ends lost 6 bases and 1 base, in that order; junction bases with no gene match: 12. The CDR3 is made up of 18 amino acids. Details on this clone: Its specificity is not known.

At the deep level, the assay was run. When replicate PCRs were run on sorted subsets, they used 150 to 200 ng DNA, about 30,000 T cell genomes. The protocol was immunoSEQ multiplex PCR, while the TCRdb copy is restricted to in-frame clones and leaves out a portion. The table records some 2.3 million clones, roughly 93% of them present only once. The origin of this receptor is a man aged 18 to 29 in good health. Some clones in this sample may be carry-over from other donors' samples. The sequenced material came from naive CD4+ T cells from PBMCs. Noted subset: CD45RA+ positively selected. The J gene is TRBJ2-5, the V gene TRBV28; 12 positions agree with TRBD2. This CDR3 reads CASSLVQGTSGFQETQYF. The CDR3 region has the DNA TGTGCCAGCAGCCTCGTCCAAGGGACTAGCGGGTTCCAAGAGACCCAGTACTTC.